This is a list of T cell receptor beta chains from one sample in a study of blood T cell repertoires in COVID-19. Data came from immunoSEQ multiplex PCR; TCRdb stores just in-frame clones and leaves some out. This sample has some 150,000 clones; over 80% occur once, and the top ten carry less than 45%. Source material: peripheral blood. These receptors were taken from a middle-aged man who had recovered from COVID-19. CDR3s include the opening cysteine and the closing phenylalanine or tryptophan. The order of the fields is J gene, D gene, V gene, clone size, CDR3 protein, CDR3 DNA. The D gene is left open where the match is weak. Expanded clones are given a class, and other clones once, few, many or no size at all.

TRBJ1-2	NA	TRBV3-1/TRBV3-2	few	CASSQARGGGYTF	TGTGCCAGCAGCCAAGCACGGGGAGGGGGCTACACCTTC
TRBJ1-1	NA	TRBV7-6	NA	CASSLETGTEAFF	TGTGCCAGCAGCTTAGAGACGGGCACTGAAGCTTTCTTT
TRBJ1-2	TRBD1	TRBV7-2	once	CASSSGTAVYGYTF	TGTGCCAGCAGCTCCGGGACAGCGGTCTATGGCTACACCTTC
TRBJ2-1	NA	TRBV6-5	NA	CASLRDIIYNEQFF	TGTGCCAGCCTCCGGGACATAATCTACAATGAGCAGTTCTTC
TRBJ1-2	TRBD1	TRBV2	NA	CASSPGQGDGYTF	TGTGCCAGCAGTCCGGGACAGGGCGATGGCTACACCTTC
TRBJ1-2	NA	TRBV7-9	NA	CASSLATGAAGGYTF	TGTGCCAGCAGCTTAGCTACAGGCGCCGCAGGAGGCTACACCTTC
TRBJ1-2	TRBD1	TRBV7-8	NA	CASSPGTGESAGYTF	TGTGCCAGCAGCCCGGGGACAGGGGAGTCGGCTGGCTACACCTTC
TRBJ1-4	TRBD1	TRBV7-6	NA	CASSSPTGGLNEKLFF	TGTGCCAGCAGCTCCCCGACAGGGGGCCTTAATGAAAAACTGTTTTTT
TRBJ1-1	NA	TRBV10-3	NA	CAISEREVQGSTEAFF	TGTGCCATCAGTGAACGGGAGGTTCAGGGGTCCACTGAAGCTTTCTTT
TRBJ1-5	TRBD1	TRBV27	NA	CASSQGGGQPQHF	TGTGCCAGCAGCCAGGGGGGCGGTCAGCCCCAGCATTTT
TRBJ2-7	NA	TRBV7-3	NA	CASSLVPGPLQYF	TGTGCCAGCAGCTTAGTTCCCGGCCCACTACAGTACTTC
TRBJ1-2	TRBD1	TRBV9	once	CASSVASARQGADYGYTF	TGTGCCAGCAGCGTAGCTAGTGCGAGACAGGGGGCGGACTATGGCTACACCTTC
TRBJ2-7	TRBD2	TRBV27	NA	CASSPLAGGPTEQYF	TGTGCCAGCAGTCCCCTAGCGGGGGGGCCCACCGAGCAGTACTTC
TRBJ2-7	NA	TRBV6-5	NA	CASTRFYGQSYEQYF	TGTGCCAGCACGAGGTTTTACGGCCAGTCCTACGAGCAGTACTTC
TRBJ2-1	TRBD1	TRBV27	NA	CASSLFSVLAGGSNRYNEQFF	TGTGCCAGCAGTTTATTTTCCGTTCTGGCAGGGGGCTCTAATAGGTACAATGAGCAGTTCTTC
TRBJ1-1	TRBD1	TRBV6-4	NA	CASSDPGQGRAFF	TGTGCCAGCAGTGACCCGGGACAGGGGAGGGCTTTCTTT
TRBJ2-7	NA	TRBV5-6	NA	CASSLSSTRVEQYF	TGTGCCAGCAGCTTGTCTTCGACCCGGGTCGAGCAGTACTTC
TRBJ2-2	NA	TRBV5-4	few	CASSLALAVERGGELFF	TGTGCCAGCAGCTTGGCTCTAGCTGTCGAACGAGGCGGGGAGCTGTTTTTT
TRBJ1-5	NA	TRBV7-8	NA	CASSFNRVTNQPQHF	TGTGCCAGCAGTTTCAACAGGGTTACGAATCAGCCCCAGCATTTT
TRBJ2-7	TRBD1	TRBV6-6	NA	CASSKQGAIDEQYF	TGTGCCAGCAGTAAACAGGGGGCAATCGACGAGCAGTACTTC
TRBJ2-3	NA	TRBV2	NA	CASSERRGPTDTQYF	TGTGCCAGCAGTGAACGGCGGGGTCCCACAGATACGCAGTATTTT
TRBJ1-2	NA	TRBV7-6	NA	CASSPRAGGNYGYTF	TGTGCCAGCAGCCCTCGAGCGGGGGGCAACTATGGCTACACCTTC
TRBJ1-1	NA	TRBV4-1	NA	CASSPFQGNTEAFF	TGCGCCAGCAGCCCTTTCCAGGGGAACACTGAAGCTTTCTTT
TRBJ2-1	TRBD2	TRBV9	NA	CASSVSGALYNEQFF	TGTGCCAGCAGCGTTAGCGGGGCTCTATACAATGAGCAGTTCTTC
TRBJ2-2	NA	TRBV30	NA	CAWNRAAGELFF	TGTGCCTGGAACAGGGCGGCCGGGGAGCTGTTTTTT
TRBJ2-3	TRBD2	TRBV19	NA	CASSFRGGTTDTQYF	TGTGCCAGTAGTTTTCGCGGGGGGACCACAGATACGCAGTATTTT
TRBJ2-2	TRBD1	TRBV24-1	NA	CATSETGGRTGELFF	TGTGCCACCAGTGAGACAGGGGGACGCACCGGGGAGCTGTTTTTT
TRBJ2-3	TRBD2	TRBV19	NA	CASSPTGTSGTDTQYF	TGTGCCAGTAGTCCCACCGGGACTAGCGGGACAGATACGCAGTATTTT
TRBJ2-7	TRBD2	TRBV6-2/TRBV6-3	NA	CASSYQVGGGRSYEQYF	TGTGCCAGCAGTTACCAGGTCGGCGGGGGGAGGTCCTACGAGCAGTACTTC
TRBJ2-7	TRBD1	TRBV3-1/TRBV3-2	many	CASSLRGQGAYEQYF	TGTGCCAGCAGCCTCCGAGGGCAGGGGGCTTACGAGCAGTACTTC
TRBJ1-2	TRBD1	TRBV19	NA	CASSTAGQGVGGYTF	TGTGCCAGTAGTACAGCTGGACAGGGGGTTGGCGGCTACACCTTC
TRBJ1-5	NA	TRBV19	NA	CASRSLVGNQPQHF	TGTGCCAGTAGAAGCCTGGTTGGCAATCAGCCCCAGCATTTT
TRBJ2-2	TRBD1	TRBV19	NA	CASSRQGNTGELFF	TGTGCCAGTAGTCGACAGGGGAACACCGGGGAGCTGTTTTTT
TRBJ1-5	NA	TRBV5-6	NA	CASSINRVSVLGNQPQHF	TGTGCCAGCAGCATAAACAGGGTTTCGGTTCTCGGCAATCAGCCCCAGCATTTT
TRBJ2-5	TRBD2	TRBV27	NA	CASSLSLAGYETQYF	TGTGCCAGCAGTTTAAGCCTAGCGGGGTACGAGACCCAGTACTTC
TRBJ1-1	NA	TRBV3-1/TRBV3-2	NA	CASRSAWGHTEAFF	TGTGCCAGCCGAAGTGCTTGGGGGCACACTGAAGCTTTCTTT
TRBJ1-6	TRBD1	TRBV5-8	NA	CASRGTGVGNSPLHF	TGTGCCAGCAGGGGAACAGGGGTTGGTAATTCACCCCTCCACTTT
TRBJ2-3	TRBD1	TRBV4-1	NA	CASSQELRGPDTDTQYF	TGCGCCAGCAGCCAAGAGTTAAGGGGGCCAGACACAGATACGCAGTATTTT
TRBJ1-6	TRBD1	TRBV5-1	NA	CASSVTGADSPLHF	TGCGCCAGCAGCGTGACAGGGGCGGATTCACCCCTCCACTTT
TRBJ2-1	NA	TRBV5-8	NA	CASSFNGRSYNEQFF	TGTGCCAGCAGCTTTAATGGGCGCTCCTACAATGAGCAGTTCTTC
TRBJ1-3	TRBD1	TRBV6-6	NA	CASSRRRQGVTGNTIYF	TGTGCCAGCAGTCGCCGGCGACAGGGGGTTACTGGAAACACCATATATTTT
TRBJ2-2	NA	TRBV5-4	NA	CASSLDSGELFF	TGTGCCAGCAGCTTGGACTCCGGGGAGCTGTTTTTT
TRBJ2-3	TRBD2	TRBV7-2	NA	CASSLDSQRGATDTQYF	TGTGCCAGCAGCTTAGATTCACAGCGGGGGGCCACAGATACGCAGTATTTT
TRBJ2-1	NA	TRBV28	NA	CASSFEGVSSYNEQFF	TGTGCCAGCAGTTTTGAGGGGGTAAGCTCCTACAATGAGCAGTTCTTC
TRBJ2-1	NA	TRBV11-2	once	CASSQGTSYNEQFF	TGTGCCAGCAGCCAAGGGACATCCTACAATGAGCAGTTCTTC
TRBJ1-1	NA	TRBV19	NA	CASRRAGETEAFF	TGTGCCAGTAGGAGGGCAGGGGAAACTGAAGCTTTCTTT
TRBJ1-1	NA	TRBV7-2	NA	CASSFRVTEAFF	TGTGCCAGCAGCTTCCGTGTCACTGAAGCTTTCTTT
TRBJ1-5	TRBD1	TRBV19	NA	CASSISTQGANQPQHF	TGTGCCAGTAGTATAAGCACCCAGGGGGCGAATCAGCCCCAGCATTTT
TRBJ1-2	NA	TRBV11-2	NA	CASSPSSTGYGYTF	TGTGCCAGCAGCCCCTCATCGACTGGCTATGGCTACACCTTC
TRBJ2-5	TRBD1	TRBV7-6	NA	CASSRTRTGQETQYF	TGTGCCAGCAGCCGAACAAGGACAGGGCAAGAGACCCAGTACTTC
TRBJ1-1	NA	TRBV19	NA	CASPPRDKMNTEAFF	TGTGCCAGTCCGCCACGGGACAAAATGAACACTGAAGCTTTCTTT
TRBJ2-7	NA	TRBV7-9	NA	CASSSGTKYEQYF	TGTGCCAGCAGCTCAGGGACAAAGTACGAGCAGTACTTC
TRBJ1-2	NA	TRBV4-3	NA	CASSQGQSYRYTF	TGCGCCAGCAGCCAAGGGCAGTCTTATCGCTACACCTTC